Listed below are T cell receptor beta chains from one sample, sequenced in a study of cytomegalovirus exposure and HLA in healthy donors. Using immunoSEQ multiplex PCR, the repertoire was profiled, and TCRdb retains in-frame clones only, with some absent. Of some 130,000 clones listed, just under 85% were seen once; the top ten hold roughly 30%. The material sequenced was PBMCs. These receptor sequences come from a man aged 30 to 39 in good health and CMV-seropositive. CDR3s include the opening cysteine and the closing phenylalanine or tryptophan. Fields, in order: J gene, clone size, V gene, CDR3 length, D gene, CDR3 protein, CDR3 DNA. The D gene is left open where the match is weak. Not every row has a clone size; where given, it reads once, few, many or a size class.

TRBJ2-2 | . | TRBV6-1 | 14 | TRBD1 | CASTDRGLTGELFF | TGTGCCAGCACGGACAGGGGGCTGACCGGGGAGCTGTTTTTT
TRBJ1-1 | . | TRBV20-1 | 10 | . | CSAEQGEAFF | TGCAGTGCCGAGCAGGGTGAAGCTTTCTTT
TRBJ1-5 | . | TRBV29-1 | 13 | . | CSVTDSPNQPQHF | TGCAGCGTTACCGACAGTCCGAATCAGCCCCAGCATTTT
TRBJ1-2 | . | TRBV6-5 | 15 | TRBD1 | CASSTRDRGGGGYTF | TGTGCCAGCAGTACCCGGGACAGGGGCGGTGGTGGCTACACCTTC
TRBJ2-2 | . | TRBV4-1 | 14 | . | CASSQASGAGELFF | TGCGCCAGCAGCCAAGCGTCAGGCGCCGGGGAGCTGTTTTTT
TRBJ1-4 | . | TRBV9 | 15 | . | CASSARGGANEKLFF | TGTGCCAGCAGCGCGAGGGGAGGGGCTAACGAAAAACTGTTTTTT
TRBJ1-2 | . | TRBV19 | 12 | . | CASSISQGGYTF | TGTGCCAGTAGTATATCCCAGGGTGGCTACACCTTC
TRBJ2-3 | . | TRBV19 | 18 | . | CASSIPWTSLSSTDTQYF | TGTGCCAGTAGTATCCCGTGGACTTCCCTCTCTAGCACAGATACGCAGTATTTT
TRBJ1-2 | . | TRBV6-5 | 16 | . | CASSYSPGDVVYGYTF | TGTGCCAGCAGTTACTCGCCAGGGGATGTCGTCTATGGCTACACCTTC
TRBJ2-1 | . | TRBV28 | 14 | . | CASSFGGFYNEQFF | TGTGCCAGCAGTTTTGGCGGGTTTTACAATGAGCAGTTCTTC
TRBJ2-5 | . | TRBV6-1 | 14 | . | CASSEVGGEETQYF | TGTGCCAGCAGTGAAGTCGGAGGGGAGGAGACCCAGTACTTC
TRBJ1-6 | . | TRBV19 | 14 | . | CATSASSYNSPLHF | TGTGCCACATCAGCGAGCTCCTATAATTCACCCCTCCACTTT
TRBJ1-1 | . | TRBV10-1 | 15 | . | CASSPSGVASAEAFF | TGCGCCAGCAGTCCATCAGGGGTGGCCTCCGCTGAAGCTTTCTTT
TRBJ1-2 | . | TRBV29-1 | 14 | TRBD1 | CSAAGQGTTYGYTF | TGCAGCGCCGCCGGACAGGGGACGACTTATGGCTACACCTTC
TRBJ1-1 | . | TRBV28 | 14 | TRBD1 | CASSSGTGGTEAFF | TGTGCCAGCAGCTCCGGGACAGGGGGGACTGAAGCTTTCTTT
TRBJ2-5 | once | TRBV25-1 | 12 | TRBD2 | CASRGTRETQYF | TGTGCCAGCAGAGGGACTAGAGAGACCCAGTACTTC
TRBJ2-7 | once | TRBV6-5 | 14 | TRBD1 | CASSSDRASYEQYF | TGTGCCAGCAGCAGTGACAGGGCCTCCTACGAGCAGTACTTC
TRBJ2-2 | . | TRBV29-1 | 11 | . | CSGGGDGELFF | TGCAGCGGCGGCGGGGACGGGGAGCTGTTTTTT
TRBJ1-2 | . | TRBV5-6 | 15 | . | CASSLVQSGAYGYTF | TGTGCCAGCAGCTTGGTTCAGAGTGGGGCCTATGGCTACACCTTC
TRBJ2-7 | . | TRBV5-1 | 14 | . | CASSLATDSYEQYF | TGCGCCAGCAGCCTAGCTACAGACTCCTACGAGCAGTACTTC
TRBJ2-3 | . | TRBV9 | 17 | . | CASSVEWAGRGGDTQYF | TGTGCCAGCAGCGTAGAATGGGCAGGGCGGGGTGGAGATACGCAGTATTTT
TRBJ2-2 | . | TRBV20-1 | 11 | . | CSASRAGELFF | TGCAGTGCTAGCAGGGCCGGGGAGCTGTTTTTT
TRBJ1-6 | . | TRBV27 | 15 | . | CASSMGGSLNSPLHF | TGTGCCAGCAGTATGGGAGGGAGCCTTAATTCACCCCTCCACTTT
TRBJ1-1 | . | TRBV7-2 | 13 | . | CASSLDGRTEAFF | TGTGCCAGCAGCTTAGACGGGAGAACTGAAGCTTTCTTT
TRBJ2-1 | . | TRBV4-3 | 14 | TRBD1 | CASSQGRGRGEQFF | TGCGCCAGCAGCCAAGGCAGGGGGCGCGGTGAGCAGTTCTTC
TRBJ2-4 | . | TRBV10-1 | 14 | . | CASSESPSQGIQYF | TGCGCCAGCAGTGAGTCACCTAGTCAAGGCATTCAGTACTTC
TRBJ2-3 | . | TRBV29-1 | 16 | TRBD2 | CSVEVEAGALTDTQYF | TGCAGCGTTGAAGTAGAAGCGGGGGCGCTCACAGATACGCAGTATTTT
TRBJ1-1 | . | TRBV2 | 14 | . | CASTRVESNTEAFF | TGTGCCAGCACCAGGGTCGAGTCGAACACTGAAGCTTTCTTT
TRBJ1-5 | . | TRBV19 | 13 | . | CASSPGTWQPQHF | TGTGCCAGTAGTCCTGGGACTTGGCAGCCCCAGCATTTT
TRBJ2-3 | . | TRBV10-3 | 13 | TRBD2 | CATLAGGTDTQYF | TGTGCCACCCTAGCGGGAGGGACAGATACGCAGTATTTT
TRBJ2-1 | once | TRBV7-3 | 15 | TRBD2 | CASSLRLAGVRQQFF | TGTGCCAGCAGCTTAAGACTAGCGGGAGTAAGGCAGCAGTTCTTC
TRBJ2-2 | . | TRBV2 | 16 | TRBD1 | CASSGRQGMNTGELFF | TGTGCCAGCAGTGGCCGACAGGGGATGAACACCGGGGAGCTGTTTTTT
TRBJ2-7 | . | TRBV11-2 | 12 | . | CASSLHLREQYF | TGTGCCAGCAGCCTCCATCTACGCGAGCAGTACTTC
TRBJ1-1 | . | TRBV7-8 | 17 | . | CASSLPFGAGSNTEAFF | TGTGCCAGCAGCTTACCTTTTGGGGCGGGGTCGAACACTGAAGCTTTCTTT
TRBJ2-5 | . | TRBV10-3 | 13 | TRBD2 | CAINSGGSETQYF | TGTGCCATCAATAGCGGGGGGTCGGAGACCCAGTACTTC
TRBJ1-3 | . | TRBV7-9 | 16 | . | CASSDTGYDSGNTIYF | TGTGCCAGCAGCGACACAGGGTACGACTCTGGAAACACCATATATTTT
TRBJ2-7 | . | TRBV27 | 15 | TRBD2 | CASRSLAGRTLEQYF | TGTGCCAGCAGGAGTCTAGCGGGACGGACCCTCGAGCAGTACTTC
TRBJ1-2 | few | TRBV6-5 | 12 | TRBD1 | CASGPRGQGYTF | TGTGCCAGCGGCCCGAGGGGGCAGGGCTACACCTTC
TRBJ1-2 | . | TRBV5-4 | 13 | . | CASRWQGSYGYTF | TGTGCCAGCAGATGGCAGGGAAGCTATGGCTACACCTTC
TRBJ1-3 | many | TRBV6-1 | 15 | . | CASSEGQTSGNTIYF | TGTGCCAGCAGTGAAGGACAGACCTCTGGAAACACCATATATTTT
TRBJ2-5 | few | TRBV7-8 | 13 | . | CASSRSLQETQYF | TGTGCCAGCAGCCGTTCCCTACAAGAGACCCAGTACTTC
TRBJ2-7 | . | TRBV7-8 | 16 | . | CASSWGEEERSYEQYF | TGTGCCAGCAGCTGGGGGGAGGAAGAACGCTCCTACGAGCAGTACTTC
TRBJ1-2 | once | TRBV11-2 | 14 | TRBD1 | CASSSQQGLYGYTF | TGTGCCAGCAGCTCGCAACAGGGGCTCTATGGCTACACCTTC
TRBJ1-3 | . | TRBV4-1 | 16 | . | CASSQALKGSGNTIYF | TGCGCCAGCAGCCAAGCTTTGAAGGGGTCGGGAAACACCATATATTTT
TRBJ2-4 | . | TRBV11-2 | 19 | . | CASRGWGLAEKIAKNIQYF | TGTGCCAGCAGGGGGTGGGGGCTAGCGGAGAAGATAGCCAAAAACATTCAGTACTTC